Presented here are 30 T cell receptor beta chains from one specimen sequenced in a study of naive and memory T cell subsets. An equimolar mix of two oligonucleotides served as the beta constant-region primer for TRBC1 and TRBC2. TCRdb re-analysed the UMI-ligation and nested PCR reads in MiXCR, keeping a single row per CDR3 protein. The table lists some 36,000 distinct CDR3 sequences, about 14% of them singletons. The sequencing input was effector memory CD4+ T cells from blood. The subset was: effector memory, CD45RA- CD27-. The receptors originated from a human donor in good health.

This clonotype was observed at least ten times. The chain is built from TRBV18 and TRBJ1-1; possible D gene TRBD1, 5 bases. This CDR3 contains 14 residues. CDR1 KGHSH and CDR2 LQKENI come from the germline V gene. Deletions cut 4 bases from V and 1 base from J, with 10 bases between. The CDR3: CASSRGAANTEAFF. DNA of the CDR3: TGTGCCAGCTCACGCGGGGCGGCGAACACTGAAGCTTTCTTT.

This clonotype was counted many times. This rearrangement joins TRBV10-3 to TRBJ2-3; 8 positions agree with TRBD2. Germline V gene data show CDR1 as ENHRY and CDR2 as SYGVKD. After removal of 1 base from V and 5 bases from J, the junction contained 14 bases not matched to a gene. The CDR3 runs 18 residues. DNA of the CDR3: TGTGCCATCAGTGAGTATGTCACCCGGACTAGCCAAGGAGATACGCAGTATTTT. Translation: CAISEYVTRTSQGDTQYF.

Ten or more counts support this clonotype. This chain uses TRBV6-6 with TRBJ1-5, with D maybe TRBD1 (6 bases). The V gene lost 4 bases and the J gene lost 3 bases, with 10 bases spanning the gap. Germline CDR1 is MNHNY and CDR2 is SVGAGI (reference sequence). There are 14 residues in the CDR3. CDR3 in amino acids: CASSLGGNNQPQHF. The DNA of the CDR3 is TGTGCCAGCAGTTTAGGGGGAAACAATCAGCCCCAGCATTTT.

This chain links TRBV10-1 with TRBJ2-1, with a tentative D call TRBD2 (6 bases). CDR1 is WNHNN and CDR2 is SYGVQD in the germline V gene (reference sequence). V dropped 0 bases and J dropped 9 bases, with 18 bases sitting between them. This CDR3 contains 16 residues. Here the CDR3 DNA reads TGCGCCAGCAGTGAGTCTGTGGGAGGATGGCAGGGTGAGCAGTTCTTC. Amino acid sequence: CASSESVGGWQGEQFF.

The J gene is TRBJ2-5, the V gene TRBV12-3 or TRBV12-4; 8 bases align to TRBD1. Losses at the gene ends were 6 bases for V and 6 bases for J; bases not matched to a gene: 12. This CDR3 is 15 amino acids long. The CDR3 region is CASSLGPGQEKTQYF. The CDR3 coding sequence is TGTGCCAGCAGCCTAGGACCGGGACAGGAAAAGACCCAGTACTTC.

The sample holds many counts of this clonotype. V gene TRBV4-1 combines with J gene TRBJ2-2, with D hard to call. This CDR3 has 14 amino acids. The V end was cut by 2 bases, the J end by 5 bases, with 9 bases between. Germline V gene lookup returns CDR1 MGHRA and CDR2 YSYEKL. The CDR3 loop is CASSQPGRTGELFF. The CDR3 nucleotides are TGCGCCAGCAGCCAACCAGGTCGGACCGGGGAGCTGTTTTTT.

The J gene is TRBJ2-6, the V gene TRBV28; the match to TRBD1 covers 10 bases. Germline CDR1 reads MDHEN; CDR2 reads SYDVKM. This CDR3 contains 17 residues. Losses at the gene ends were 6 bases for V and 5 bases for J; bases not matched to a gene: 10. The CDR3 region has the DNA TGTGCCAGCAGACAGACAGGGGGCTCTCTCCGGGCCAACGTCCTGACTTTC. It codes for CASRQTGGSLRANVLTF.

In its sample, this clonotype was seen many times. The V gene is TRBV13, the J gene TRBJ2-3, with 10 bases lining up with TRBD2. CDR3 length equals 17 residues. Germline V gene data show CDR1 as PRHDT and CDR2 as FYEKMQ (reference sequence). Trimming removed 0 bases from V and 0 bases from J; junction bases left unmatched: 3. DNA of the CDR3: TGTGCCAGCAGCTTAGGACGGACTAGCGGTAGCACAGATACGCAGTATTTT. Residues: CASSLGRTSGSTDTQYF. Combining the CDR3 with reference TRBV13 and TRBJ2-3 gives the whole variable domain AAGVIQSPRHLIKEKRETATLKCYPIPRHDTVYWYQQGPGQDPQFLISFYEKMQSDKGSIPDRFSAQQFSDYHSELNMSSLELGDSALYFCASSLGRTSGSTDTQYFGPGTRLTVL.

This clonotype showed up just a few times. This rearrangement joins TRBV5-1 to TRBJ2-5; D not certain. Trimming shortened V by 3 bases and J by 1 base, and 7 bases separated the two germline ends. Per germline, CDR1 SGHRS and CDR2 YFSETQ. This CDR3 region has 13 residues. This CDR3 reads CASSSRAQETQYF. As DNA, the CDR3 is TGCGCCAGCAGCTCTCGGGCCCAAGAGACCCAGTACTTC.

This chain uses TRBV6-1 with TRBJ2-7; the D gene is possibly TRBD1 (5 bases). Trimming pared 3 bases from V and 4 bases from J, leaving 10 bases between. Germline V CDR1 and CDR2: MNHNS, SASEGT. CDR3 length: 13 amino acids. The CDR3 reads CASSESNRYEQYF. CDR3 in DNA: TGTGCCAGCAGTGAGAGTAACAGGTACGAGCAGTACTTC.

This clonotype was seen repeatedly, ten times or more. The V and J genes are TRBV20-1 and TRBJ2-3; unclear D gene. The CDR3 loop spans 14 amino acids. V lost 3 bases and J lost 0, with 10 bases in between. CDR1 DFQATT and CDR2 SNEGSKA come from the germline V gene (reference sequence). In DNA, the CDR3 is TGCAGTGCTAGTCTCGGCAGCAGCACAGATACGCAGTATTTT. It translates to CSASLGSSTDTQYF.

This clonotype has only a few counts. The gene calls are TRBV5-1 and TRBJ2-2; 9 bases agree with TRBD2. V trimming: 7 bases; J trimming: 5 bases; junction bases outside the gene matches: 12. Germline loops: CDR1 SGHRS, CDR2 YFSETQ. The length of the CDR3 is 16 residues. CDR3 region: CASRSGLAGWTGELFF. The DNA of the CDR3 is TGCGCCAGCCGATCGGGACTAGCAGGGTGGACCGGGGAGCTGTTTTTT.

This clonotype was seen only once. The chain employs TRBV2 and TRBJ1-4; TRBD1 might be the D (6 bases). CDR3 size: 15 residues. Germline-derived CDR1 and CDR2 are SNHLY and FYNNEI. V shed 5 bases and J shed 4 bases, with 14 bases lying between them. The CDR3 spells CASSRQTGFNEKLFF. The CDR3 DNA is TGTGCCAGCAGTCGCCAGACAGGTTTTAATGAAAAACTGTTTTTT.

This clonotype appeared many times. The rearrangement joins TRBV6-5 to TRBJ2-2; 8 positions match TRBD1. There are 14 residues in the CDR3. The germline V gene has CDR1 MNHEY and CDR2 SVGAGI. V lost 6 bases and J lost 4; bases outside the gene matches: 4. The CDR3 region is CASSRDRGTGELFF. In nucleotides, the CDR3 is TGTGCCAGCAGCCGTGACAGGGGCACCGGGGAGCTGTTTTTT.

This sequence joins TRBV30 and TRBJ2-1; TRBD1 matches at 9 bases. V shed 2 bases, J shed 9 bases, and the junction held 8 bases outside the gene matches. The germline gives CDR1 GTSNPN, CDR2 SVGIG (reference sequence). This CDR3 comprises 14 residues. The CDR3 protein is CAWSYGQGRGEQFF. In DNA, the CDR3 is TGTGCCTGGAGTTACGGACAGGGGAGGGGTGAGCAGTTCTTC.

In this sample, this clonotype turned up many times. The rearrangement links TRBV11-2 to TRBJ2-3; D gene uncertain. The germline CDR1 and CDR2 sequences are SGHAT and FQNNGV. Trimming stripped 1 base from V and 2 bases from J, with 13 bases between. The CDR3 contains 16 residues. The chain's CDR3 is CASSLVQLLNTDTQYF. CDR3 nucleotide sequence: TGTGCCAGCAGCTTAGTCCAGTTACTTAACACAGATACGCAGTATTTT.

This clonotype turned up a few times. The V gene is TRBV7-9, the J gene TRBJ2-6; D not resolved. The CDR3 runs to 12 residues. Deletions cut 6 bases from V and 9 bases from J, with 9 bases between. Germline CDR1 and CDR2: SEHNR and FQNEAQ (reference sequence). This CDR3 is CASSPRSNVLTF. The CDR3 DNA reads as TGTGCCAGCAGTCCAAGGAGCAACGTCCTGACTTTC.

In this sample, this clonotype turned up many times. The chain couples TRBV29-1 to TRBJ2-3, with D perhaps assigned TRBD1 or TRBD2 (6 bases each). This CDR3 is built from 15 residues. V was shortened by 6 bases and J by 4 bases, with 20 bases between the two germline ends. Germline V lookup: CDR1 SQVTM, CDR2 ANQGSEA. The CDR3 DNA sequence: TGCAGCGTGAAAGGAGGGGGTGGTATCGCAGATACGCAGTATTTT. As protein: CSVKGGGGIADTQYF.

The chain carries TRBV6-5 and TRBJ2-7; possibly TRBD2 for D (5 bases). Germline-derived CDR1 and CDR2 are MNHEY and SVGAGI. CDR3 length equals 14 residues. With 7 bases removed from V and 2 bases from J, the gap between germline ends came to 15 bases. The CDR3: CASTPIGIPYEQYF. Here the CDR3 DNA reads TGTGCCAGCACCCCTATCGGGATTCCCTACGAGCAGTACTTC.

This clonotype turned up a few times. The chain joins TRBV7-9 to TRBJ2-3, with D uncertain. V was shortened by 1 base and J by 2 bases, with 10 bases between the two germline ends. Germline V CDR1 and CDR2: SEHNR, FQNEAQ (reference sequence). This CDR3 comprises 15 residues. The CDR3 spells CASSLGDFATDTQYF. The CDR3 DNA follows: TGTGCCAGCAGCTTAGGTGACTTCGCCACAGATACGCAGTATTTT.

This clonotype was recorded a few times. V is TRBV7-2 and J is TRBJ2-2; D is possibly TRBD1 (5 bases). In germline, CDR1 is SGHTA, CDR2 FQGNSA. The V end was cut by 3 bases, the J end by 7 bases, with 15 bases between. CDR3 length: 15 amino acids. The CDR3 loop reads CASSLQGRVNGELFF. The DNA for the CDR3 is TGTGCCAGCAGCTTGCAGGGAAGAGTGAACGGGGAGCTGTTTTTT.

This sequence joins TRBV30 and TRBJ1-6; possibly TRBD1 for D (6 bases). Germline V gene data show CDR1 as GTSNPN and CDR2 as SVGIG (reference sequence). The ends were cut back, 5 bases at V and 0 bases at J, with 14 bases in the middle. This CDR3 contains 16 residues. The CDR3 sequence is CAWARQAYSYNSPLHF. The CDR3 coding sequence is TGTGCCTGGGCCCGACAGGCCTACTCCTATAATTCACCCCTCCACTTT.

This clonotype was seen only a few times. The V call is TRBV7-9, the J call TRBJ2-5, with D possibly being TRBD2 (6 bases). Trimming left V 3 bases short and J 4 bases short, with 12 bases between. This CDR3 has 14 amino acids. Germline V gene data show CDR1 as SEHNR and CDR2 as FQNEAQ (reference sequence). CDR3 protein: CASSLETRRETQYF. In DNA, the CDR3 is TGTGCCAGCAGCTTGGAGACTAGGAGAGAGACCCAGTACTTC.

In its sample, this clonotype was seen many times. The rearrangement joins TRBV12-3 or TRBV12-4 to TRBJ2-1, with D perhaps matching TRBD1 (5 bases). The CDR3 is 15 amino acids. The ends were cut back, 3 bases at V and 5 bases at J, with 14 bases in the middle. The CDR3 here is CASSFMEVGDNEQFF. CDR3 in DNA: TGTGCCAGCAGTTTTATGGAAGTAGGGGACAATGAGCAGTTCTTC.

The CDR3 region has the DNA TGTGCCAGCAGCCAATACGGAGGCGTAGGGGGCCGGAGGTCCAATGAGCAGTTCTTC. Encoded protein: CASSQYGGVGGRRSNEQFF. The rearrangement uses TRBV14 and TRBJ2-1, with 7 bases lining up with TRBD1. Germline CDR1 and CDR2: SGHDN and FVKESK. The CDR3 has 19 amino acids. V shed 2 bases, J shed 6 bases, and the junction held 19 bases outside the gene matches.

This clonotype was counted only a few times. V gene TRBV7-9 combines with J gene TRBJ2-3; possibly TRBD2 for D (5 bases). The CDR3 loop spans 14 amino acids. The V gene's germline CDR1 is SEHNR and CDR2 FQNEAQ (reference sequence). Trimming removed 1 base at V and 4 bases at J, with 9 bases between. CDR3 loop: CASSLGLPADTQYF. CDR3 bases: TGTGCCAGCAGCTTAGGACTACCAGCAGATACGCAGTATTTT. The full variable domain, in which reference TRBV7-9 and TRBJ2-3 provide the parts outside the CDR3, is DTGVSQNPRHKITKRGQNVTFRCDPISEHNRLYWYRQTLGQGPEFLTYFQNEAQLEKSRLLSDRFSAERPKGSFSTLEIQRTEQGDSAMYLCASSLGLPADTQYFGPGTRLTVL.

The chain carries TRBV25-1 and TRBJ2-7, with 9 bases lining up with TRBD2. The CDR3 sequence is 14 residues long. CDR1 and CDR2 from the germline V gene are MGHDK and SYGVNS. The J segment lost 2 bases and the V segment lost 4 bases, leaving 3 bases of the junction unmatched. CDR3 DNA: TGTGCCAGCAGTGCCATAGCGGGGGCCTACGAGCAGTACTTC. Encoded protein: CASSAIAGAYEQYF.

This clonotype showed up just a few times. V usage is TRBV19 and J usage is TRBJ2-1; D may be TRBD1 (6 bases). V lost 7 bases, J lost 2 bases, and 12 bases lay in between. Germline V gene data show CDR1 as LNHDA and CDR2 as SQIVND (reference sequence). CDR3 length: 14 amino acids. CDR3: CASNRDTTYNEQFF. The CDR3 nucleotides are TGTGCCAGTAACCGGGACACCACCTACAATGAGCAGTTCTTC.

This chain connects TRBV27 to TRBJ2-3; 7 bases agree with TRBD2. The V gene's germline CDR1 is MNHEY and CDR2 SMNVEV (reference sequence). The CDR3 is made up of 15 amino acids. V gave up 6 bases and J gave up 2 bases; unmatched junction bases: 8. The CDR3 nucleotides read TGTGCCAGCAGCGTGAACCGGGACTACACAGATACGCAGTATTTT. Translating it yields CASSVNRDYTDTQYF.

This clonotype has only a few counts. The V and J genes are TRBV6-4 and TRBJ1-1; 9 bases are shared with TRBD1. Germline CDR1 reads MRHNA; CDR2 reads SNTAGT. After removal of 0 bases from V and 4 bases from J, the junction contained 0 bases not matched to a gene. The CDR3 is 14 amino acids. The CDR3 sequence is CASSDSDRGTEAFF. CDR3 sequence (DNA): TGTGCCAGCAGTGACTCGGACAGGGGCACTGAAGCTTTCTTT.